The T cell receptor (beta chain) described here comes from a study of blood T cell repertoires in COVID-19. Germline CDR1 and CDR2: MDHEN and SYDVKM. The CDR3 is made up of 14 amino acids. Trimming cost V 6 bases and J 5 bases, with 14 bases left between them. Original processing methods: For nucleated cells, counts were estimated from reference gene primer amplification. Some clones are missing from TCRdb's copy, which holds only in-frame ones; the method was immunoSEQ multiplex PCR. V and J calls and clone size are those listed in that table; D and trimming were worked out from the DNA. The data hold 350,000 to 400,000 clones, with approximately 89% observed a single time. In terms of age and location, participants ranged from roughly 18 to 90 years and lived in approximately 24 US areas.

Sequenced input: PBMCs or T cells enriched from blood (not recorded which). The rearrangement uses TRBV28 and TRBJ1-5; possible D gene TRBD1, 6 bases. This TCR derives from a man in his forties in a cohort exposed to, infected with or recovered from COVID-19 (not recorded which). The CDR3 bases are TGTGCCAGCAGCCTCCCGACAGGTTATCAGCCCCAGCATTTT. It translates to CASSLPTGYQPQHF.